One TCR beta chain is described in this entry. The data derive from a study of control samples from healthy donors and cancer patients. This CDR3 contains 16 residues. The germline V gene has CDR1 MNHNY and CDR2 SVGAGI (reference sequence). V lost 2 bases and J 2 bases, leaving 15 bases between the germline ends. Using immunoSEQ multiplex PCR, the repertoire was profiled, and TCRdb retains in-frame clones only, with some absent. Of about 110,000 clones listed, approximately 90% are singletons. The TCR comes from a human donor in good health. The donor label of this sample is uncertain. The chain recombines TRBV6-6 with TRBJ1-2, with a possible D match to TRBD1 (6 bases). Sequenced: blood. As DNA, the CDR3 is TGTGCCAGCAGTTACAAAAAACAGGGCCTCAACTATGGCTACACCTTC. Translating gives CASSYKKQGLNYGYTF.